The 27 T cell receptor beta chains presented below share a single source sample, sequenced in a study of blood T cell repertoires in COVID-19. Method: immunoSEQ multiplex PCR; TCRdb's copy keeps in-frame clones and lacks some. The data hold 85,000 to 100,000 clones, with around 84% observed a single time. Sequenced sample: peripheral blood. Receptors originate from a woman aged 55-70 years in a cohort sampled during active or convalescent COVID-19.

The CDR3 DNA follows: TGTGCCTGGAGTGAGAAGCGGGGATTTAAGAAGTACGAGCAGTACTTC. Its protein is CAWSEKRGFKKYEQYF. The V call is TRBV30, the J call TRBJ2-7; 7 bases map to TRBD2. Germline CDR1 and CDR2: GTSNPN and SVGIG (reference sequence). The CDR3 consists of 16 residues. V gave up 1 base and J gave up 4 bases; unmatched junction bases: 13.

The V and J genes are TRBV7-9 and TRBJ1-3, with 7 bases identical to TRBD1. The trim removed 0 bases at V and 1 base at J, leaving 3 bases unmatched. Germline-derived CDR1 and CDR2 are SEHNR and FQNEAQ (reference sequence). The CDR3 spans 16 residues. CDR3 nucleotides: TGTGCCAGCAGCTTAGCCTCGGGACAGTCTGGAAACACCATATATTTT. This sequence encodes CASSLASGQSGNTIYF.

The CDR3 here is CSAYRVTEAFF. The CDR3 DNA is TGCAGTGCTTACAGGGTAACTGAAGCTTTCTTT. The chain joins TRBV20-1 to TRBJ1-1; D possibly corresponds to TRBD1 (6 bases). The CDR3 runs 11 residues. Germline V gives CDR1 DFQATT, CDR2 SNEGSKA (reference sequence). The V end lost 5 bases, the J end lost 5 bases, and 9 bases lay between the germline ends.

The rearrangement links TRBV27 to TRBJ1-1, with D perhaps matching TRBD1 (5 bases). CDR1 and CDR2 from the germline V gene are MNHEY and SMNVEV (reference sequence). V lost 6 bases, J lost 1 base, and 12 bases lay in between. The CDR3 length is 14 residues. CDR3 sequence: CASSFWGGNTEAFF. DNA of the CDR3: TGTGCCAGCAGCTTCTGGGGCGGGAACACTGAAGCTTTCTTT.

The CDR3: CASSSGVGEAFF. CDR3 coding DNA: TGTGCCAGCAGCTCGGGGGTTGGTGAAGCTTTCTTT. The chain uses TRBV11-2 and TRBJ1-1; D possibly corresponds to TRBD1 (5 bases). Deletions cut 4 bases from V and 7 bases from J, with 10 bases between. Germline V CDR1 and CDR2: SGHAT, FQNNGV. This CDR3 is 12 amino acids long.

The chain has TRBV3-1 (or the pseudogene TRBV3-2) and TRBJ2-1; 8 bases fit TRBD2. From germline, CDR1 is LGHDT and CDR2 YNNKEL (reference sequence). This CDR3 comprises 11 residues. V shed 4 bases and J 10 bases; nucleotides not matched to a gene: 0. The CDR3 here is CASSLAGEQFF. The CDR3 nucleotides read TGTGCCAGCAGCCTAGCGGGGGAGCAGTTCTTC.

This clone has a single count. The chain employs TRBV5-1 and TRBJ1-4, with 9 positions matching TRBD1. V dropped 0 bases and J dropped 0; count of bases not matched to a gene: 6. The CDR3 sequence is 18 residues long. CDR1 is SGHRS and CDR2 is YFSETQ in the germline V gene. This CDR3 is CASSLGQGVTTTNEKLFF. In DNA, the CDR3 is TGCGCCAGCAGCTTGGGACAGGGGGTGACTACAACTAATGAAAAACTGTTTTTT.

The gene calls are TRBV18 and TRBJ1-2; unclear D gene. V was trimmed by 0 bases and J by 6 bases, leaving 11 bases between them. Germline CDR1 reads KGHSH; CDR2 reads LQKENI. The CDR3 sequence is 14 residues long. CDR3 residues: CASSPPSGYDGYTF. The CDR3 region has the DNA TGTGCCAGCTCACCACCCTCGGGGTATGATGGCTACACCTTC.

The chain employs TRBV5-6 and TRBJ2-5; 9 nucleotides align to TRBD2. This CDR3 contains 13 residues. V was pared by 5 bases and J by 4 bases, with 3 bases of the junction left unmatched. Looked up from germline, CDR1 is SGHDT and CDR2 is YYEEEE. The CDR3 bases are TGTGCCAGCAGTTCGACTAGCGGAGAGACCCAGTACTTC. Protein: CASSSTSGETQYF.

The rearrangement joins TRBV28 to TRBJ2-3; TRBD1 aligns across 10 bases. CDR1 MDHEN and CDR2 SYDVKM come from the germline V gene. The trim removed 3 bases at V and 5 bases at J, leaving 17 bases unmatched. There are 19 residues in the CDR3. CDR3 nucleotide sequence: TGTGCCAGCAGTTTCTTGGGACAGGGGCGGGCGGCCGGCATAGATACGCAGTATTTT. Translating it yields CASSFLGQGRAAGIDTQYF.

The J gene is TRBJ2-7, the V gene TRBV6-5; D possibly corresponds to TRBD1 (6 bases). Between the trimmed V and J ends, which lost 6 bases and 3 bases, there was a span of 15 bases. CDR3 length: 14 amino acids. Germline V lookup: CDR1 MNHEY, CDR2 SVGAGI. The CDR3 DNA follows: TGTGCCAGCAGGCCGACAGGCCCTATCTACGAGCAGTACTTC. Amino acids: CASRPTGPIYEQYF.

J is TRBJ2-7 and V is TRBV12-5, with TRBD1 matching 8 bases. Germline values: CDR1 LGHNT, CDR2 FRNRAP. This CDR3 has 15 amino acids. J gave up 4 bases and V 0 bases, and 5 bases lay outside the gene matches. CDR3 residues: CASGLVPDRVYEQYF. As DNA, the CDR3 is TGTGCTAGTGGTTTGGTACCGGACAGGGTTTACGAGCAGTACTTC.

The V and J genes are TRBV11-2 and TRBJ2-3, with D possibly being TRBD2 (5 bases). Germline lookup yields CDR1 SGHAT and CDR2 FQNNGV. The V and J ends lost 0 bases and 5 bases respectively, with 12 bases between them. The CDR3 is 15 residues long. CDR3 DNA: TGTGCCAGCAGCTTAGATCGACTATCTGGAGATACGCAGTATTTT. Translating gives CASSLDRLSGDTQYF.

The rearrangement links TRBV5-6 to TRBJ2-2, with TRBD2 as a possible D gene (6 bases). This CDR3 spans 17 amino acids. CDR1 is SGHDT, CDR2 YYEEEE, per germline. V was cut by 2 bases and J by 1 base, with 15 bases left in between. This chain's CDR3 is CASSFYWRERNTGELFF. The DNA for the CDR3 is TGTGCCAGCAGCTTTTATTGGAGGGAAAGGAACACCGGGGAGCTGTTTTTT.

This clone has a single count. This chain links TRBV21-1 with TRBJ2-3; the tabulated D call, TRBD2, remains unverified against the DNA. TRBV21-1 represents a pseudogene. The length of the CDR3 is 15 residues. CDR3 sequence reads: CASSKPHRGTDTQYF. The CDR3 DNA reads TGTGCCAGCAGCAAACCCCACCGCGGCACAGATACGCAGTATTTT.

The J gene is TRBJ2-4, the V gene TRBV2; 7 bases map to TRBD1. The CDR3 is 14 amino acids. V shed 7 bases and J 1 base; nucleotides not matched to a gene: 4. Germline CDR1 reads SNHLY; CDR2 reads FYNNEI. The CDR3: CASTDRIAKNIQYF. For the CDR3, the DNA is TGTGCCAGCACGGACAGGATCGCCAAAAACATTCAGTACTTC.

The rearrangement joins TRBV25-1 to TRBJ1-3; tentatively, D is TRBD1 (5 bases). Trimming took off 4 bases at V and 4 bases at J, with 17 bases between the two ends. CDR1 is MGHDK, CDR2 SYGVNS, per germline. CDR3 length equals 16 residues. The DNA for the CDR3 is TGTGCCAGCAGTGGGCGACAGCGGGGAGAAGGAAACACCATATATTTT. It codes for CASSGRQRGEGNTIYF.

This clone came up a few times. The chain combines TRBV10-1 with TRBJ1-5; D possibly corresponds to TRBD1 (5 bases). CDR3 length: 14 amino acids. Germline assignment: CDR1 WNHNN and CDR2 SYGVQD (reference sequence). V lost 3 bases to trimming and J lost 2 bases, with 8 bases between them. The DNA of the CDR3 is TGCGCCAGCAGTGAATTAGGGGGCAATCAGCCCCAGCATTTT. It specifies CASSELGGNQPQHF.

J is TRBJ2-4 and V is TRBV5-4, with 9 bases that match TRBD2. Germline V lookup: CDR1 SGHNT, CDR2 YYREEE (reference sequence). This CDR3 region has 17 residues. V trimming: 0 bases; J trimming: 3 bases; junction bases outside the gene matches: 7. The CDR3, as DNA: TGTGCCAGCAGCTTGGCCATAGGCGGGGGGGGCAAAAACATTCAGTACTTC. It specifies CASSLAIGGGGKNIQYF.

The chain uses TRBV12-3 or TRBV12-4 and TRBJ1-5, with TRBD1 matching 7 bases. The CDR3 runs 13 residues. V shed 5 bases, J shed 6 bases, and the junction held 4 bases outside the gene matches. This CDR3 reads CASSTGEGQPQHF. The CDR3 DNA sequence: TGTGCCAGCAGTACAGGGGAAGGTCAGCCCCAGCATTTT.

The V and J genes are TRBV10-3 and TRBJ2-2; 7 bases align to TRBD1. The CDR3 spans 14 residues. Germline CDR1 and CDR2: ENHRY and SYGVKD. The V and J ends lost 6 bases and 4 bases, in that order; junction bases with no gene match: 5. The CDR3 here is CAISRQGGTGELFF. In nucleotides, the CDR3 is TGTGCCATCAGCAGACAGGGTGGCACCGGGGAGCTGTTTTTT.

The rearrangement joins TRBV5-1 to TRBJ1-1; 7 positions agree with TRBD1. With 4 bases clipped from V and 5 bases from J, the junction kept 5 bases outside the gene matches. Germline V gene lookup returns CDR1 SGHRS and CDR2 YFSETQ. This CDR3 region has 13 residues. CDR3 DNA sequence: TGCGCCAGCAGCCGAGCGACAGGGACTGAAGCTTTCTTT. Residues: CASSRATGTEAFF.

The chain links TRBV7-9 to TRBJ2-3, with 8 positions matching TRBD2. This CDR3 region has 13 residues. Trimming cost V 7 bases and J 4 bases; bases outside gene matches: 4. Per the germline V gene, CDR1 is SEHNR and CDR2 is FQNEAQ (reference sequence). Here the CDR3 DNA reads TGTGCCAGCACCCGGGGGGGCGCAGATACGCAGTATTTT. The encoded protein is CASTRGGADTQYF.

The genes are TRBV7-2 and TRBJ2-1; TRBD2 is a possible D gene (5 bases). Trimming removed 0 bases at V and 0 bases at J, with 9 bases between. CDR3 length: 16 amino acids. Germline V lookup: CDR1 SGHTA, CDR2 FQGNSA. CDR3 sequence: CASSLASGSSYNEQFF. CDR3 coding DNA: TGTGCCAGCAGCTTAGCGAGCGGAAGCTCCTACAATGAGCAGTTCTTC.

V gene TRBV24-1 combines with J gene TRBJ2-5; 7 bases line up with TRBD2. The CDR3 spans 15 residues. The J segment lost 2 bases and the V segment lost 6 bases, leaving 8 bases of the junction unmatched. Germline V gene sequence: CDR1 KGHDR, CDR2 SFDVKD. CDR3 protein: CATSRGGRDQETQYF. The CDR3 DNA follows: TGTGCCACCAGTCGGGGCGGGAGAGATCAAGAGACCCAGTACTTC.

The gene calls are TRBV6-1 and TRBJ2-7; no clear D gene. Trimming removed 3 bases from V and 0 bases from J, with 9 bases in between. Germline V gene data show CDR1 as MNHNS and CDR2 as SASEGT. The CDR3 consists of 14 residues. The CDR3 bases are TGTGCCAGCAGTGATGTCCCTTACTCCTACGAGCAGTACTTC. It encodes CASSDVPYSYEQYF.

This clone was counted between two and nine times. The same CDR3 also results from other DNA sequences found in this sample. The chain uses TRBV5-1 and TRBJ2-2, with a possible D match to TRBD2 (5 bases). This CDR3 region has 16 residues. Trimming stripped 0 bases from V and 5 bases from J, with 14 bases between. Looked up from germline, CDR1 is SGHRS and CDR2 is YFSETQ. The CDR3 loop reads CASSLARGSGTGELFF. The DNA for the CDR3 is TGCGCCAGCAGCTTGGCCCGAGGGAGTGGGACCGGGGAGCTGTTTTTT.